Below are 11 T cell receptor beta chains sequenced from a single sample in a study of cytomegalovirus exposure and HLA in healthy donors. The PCR contained 60 Vbeta and 13 Jbeta primers. Assay: immunoSEQ multiplex PCR; the TCRdb copy retains only in-frame clones and omits some. The sample lists some 170,000 clones; roughly four fifths were seen once. Material for sequencing was PBMCs. The receptors stem from a man aged 50-59 years in good health and CMV-seropositive.

This clone was seen just once. The V and J genes are TRBV14 and TRBJ2-3; 14 nucleotides match TRBD2. The CDR3 totals 16 residues. The V gene end was trimmed by 4 bases and the J gene end by 7 bases; junction bases not matched to a gene: 7. CDR1 is SGHDN, CDR2 FVKESK, per germline. CDR3 bases: TGTGCCAGCAGCCCTCGACTAGCGGGAGGGCCTCATACGCAGTATTTT. Amino acid sequence: CASSPRLAGGPHTQYF.

This clone was recorded only once. The chain links TRBV19 to TRBJ2-5; tentative D call: TRBD1 (5 bases). V was trimmed by 1 base and J by 5 bases, leaving 8 bases between them. The germline gives CDR1 LNHDA, CDR2 SQIVND (reference sequence). The CDR3 loop spans 13 amino acids. CDR3 loop: CASSIAGLETQYF. CDR3 coding DNA: TGTGCCAGTAGTATAGCAGGGCTCGAGACCCAGTACTTC. The whole variable domain, filled in from reference TRBV19 and TRBJ2-5, reads DGGITQSPKYLFRKEGQNVTLSCEQNLNHDAMYWYRQDPGQGLRLIYYSQIVNDFQKGDIAEGYSVSREKKESFPLTVTSAQKNPTAFYLCASSIAGLETQYFGPGTRLLVL.

V gene TRBV7-9 combines with J gene TRBJ2-1; D not resolved. The germline V gene has CDR1 SEHNR and CDR2 FQNEAQ (reference sequence). V lost 2 bases and J lost 3, with 11 bases in between. The CDR3 is 15 residues long. CDR3 region: CASSLNPRFYNEQFF. The CDR3 DNA is TGTGCCAGCAGCTTAAACCCCAGGTTCTACAATGAGCAGTTCTTC. Looking up the rest from reference TRBV7-9 and TRBJ2-1 gives the full variable domain: DTGVSQNPRHKITKRGQNVTFRCDPISEHNRLYWYRQTLGQGPEFLTYFQNEAQLEKSRLLSDRFSAERPKGSFSTLEIQRTEQGDSAMYLCASSLNPRFYNEQFFGPGTRLTVL.

This clone was counted a few times. The gene calls are TRBV28 and TRBJ2-3, with a weak D call TRBD2 (5 bases). In germline, CDR1 is MDHEN, CDR2 SYDVKM. This CDR3 is 14 amino acids long. V was shortened by 3 bases and J by 3 bases, with 10 bases between the two germline ends. The CDR3 protein is CASSFLSGTDTQYF. CDR3 nucleotide sequence: TGTGCCAGCAGTTTTCTGTCGGGAACAGATACGCAGTATTTT.

The chain carries TRBV6-4 and TRBJ1-3; unclear D gene. The germline CDR1 and CDR2 sequences are MRHNA and SNTAGT. Trimming left V 3 bases short and J 0 bases short, with 9 bases between. This CDR3 region has 15 residues. The CDR3 sequence is CASSESGDSGNTIYF. The CDR3 DNA is TGTGCCAGCAGTGAGTCCGGAGACTCTGGAAACACCATATATTTT.

The chain combines TRBV19 with TRBJ1-4, with 7 bases lining up with TRBD1. CDR1 is LNHDA, CDR2 SQIVND, per germline (reference sequence). This CDR3 has 15 amino acids. The J segment lost 4 bases and the V segment lost 6 bases, leaving 8 bases of the junction unmatched. In DNA, the CDR3 is TGTGCCAGTAGACGATCGACAGGGATTAATGAAAAACTGTTTTTT. This codes for CASRRSTGINEKLFF.

This clone was seen a single time. The rearrangement links TRBV13 to TRBJ1-6; perhaps TRBD1 as D (5 bases). The CDR3 consists of 18 residues. Germline CDR1 reads PRHDT; CDR2 reads FYEKMQ (reference sequence). Between the trimmed V and J ends, which lost 0 bases and 10 bases, there was a span of 22 bases. The DNA for the CDR3 is TGTGCCAGCAGCTTAGGTGGGGCCGGCCTTGGGATATTATCACCCCTCCACTTT. It translates to CASSLGGAGLGILSPLHF.

The V and J genes are TRBV29-1 and TRBJ2-5; D remains ambiguous. The CDR3 runs 11 residues. Germline loops: CDR1 SQVTM, CDR2 ANQGSEA. Trimming shortened V by 4 bases and J by 2 bases, and 5 bases separated the two germline ends. CDR3 loop: CSVGQQETQYF. CDR3 sequence (DNA): TGCAGCGTTGGCCAGCAAGAGACCCAGTACTTC.

V usage is TRBV5-6 and J usage is TRBJ1-1; tentatively, D is TRBD1 (6 bases). The germline gives CDR1 SGHDT, CDR2 YYEEEE. The CDR3 spans 15 residues. V shed 5 bases and J shed 6 bases, with 20 bases lying between them. As DNA, the CDR3 is TGTGCCAGCAGATTCACAGGGATTTTATCTGCTGAAGCTTTCTTT. Translated: CASRFTGILSAEAFF.

The chain is built from TRBV6-6 and TRBJ1-5; 8 bases are shared with TRBD1. After removal of 6 bases from V and 7 bases from J, the junction contained 14 bases not matched to a gene. CDR1 is MNHNY and CDR2 is SVGAGI in the germline V gene (reference sequence). CDR3 length equals 16 residues. The CDR3 here is CASSRGDRRTGQPQHF. The DNA of the CDR3 is TGTGCCAGCAGCCGCGGGGACAGGAGGACTGGCCAGCCCCAGCATTTT.

This chain links TRBV20-1 with TRBJ2-7; no clear D gene. CDR1 is DFQATT, CDR2 SNEGSKA, per germline (reference sequence). The CDR3 has 9 amino acids. Trimming took 6 bases from V and 3 from J, leaving 3 bases between them. The CDR3 DNA follows: TGCAGTGCCAACTACGAGCAGTACTTC. It translates to CSANYEQYF.